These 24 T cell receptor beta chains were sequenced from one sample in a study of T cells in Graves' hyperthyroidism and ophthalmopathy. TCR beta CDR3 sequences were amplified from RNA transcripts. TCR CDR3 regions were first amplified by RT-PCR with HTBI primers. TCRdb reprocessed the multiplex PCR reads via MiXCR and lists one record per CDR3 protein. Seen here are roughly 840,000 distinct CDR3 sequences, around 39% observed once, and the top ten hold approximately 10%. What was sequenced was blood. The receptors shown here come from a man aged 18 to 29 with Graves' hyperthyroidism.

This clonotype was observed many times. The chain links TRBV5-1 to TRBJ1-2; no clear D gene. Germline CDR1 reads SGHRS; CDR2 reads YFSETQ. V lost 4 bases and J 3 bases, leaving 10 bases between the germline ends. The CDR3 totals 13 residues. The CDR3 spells CASSKDGDYGYTF. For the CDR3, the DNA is TGCGCCAGCAGCAAGGATGGGGACTATGGCTACACCTTC.

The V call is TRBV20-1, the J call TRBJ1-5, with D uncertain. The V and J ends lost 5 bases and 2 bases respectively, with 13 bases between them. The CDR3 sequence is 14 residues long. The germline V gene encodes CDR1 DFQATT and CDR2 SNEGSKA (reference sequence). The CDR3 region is CSAGRREGNQPQHF. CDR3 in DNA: TGCAGTGCTGGGCGTAGGGAGGGCAATCAGCCCCAGCATTTT.

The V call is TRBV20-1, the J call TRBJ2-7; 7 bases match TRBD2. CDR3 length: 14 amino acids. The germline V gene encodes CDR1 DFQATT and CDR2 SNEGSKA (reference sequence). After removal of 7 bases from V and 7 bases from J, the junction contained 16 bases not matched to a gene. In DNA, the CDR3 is TGCAGTGTTCCGGGACTAAGCTCCTACAATGAGCAGTACTTC. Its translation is CSVPGLSSYNEQYF.

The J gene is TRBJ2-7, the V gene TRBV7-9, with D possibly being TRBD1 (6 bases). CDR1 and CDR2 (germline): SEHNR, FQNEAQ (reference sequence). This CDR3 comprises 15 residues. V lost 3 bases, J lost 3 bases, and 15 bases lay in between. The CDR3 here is CASSFGAGQSYEQYF. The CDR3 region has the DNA TGTGCCAGCAGCTTCGGGGCCGGACAGAGCTACGAGCAGTACTTC. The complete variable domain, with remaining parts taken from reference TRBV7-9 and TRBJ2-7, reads DTGVSQNPRHKITKRGQNVTFRCDPISEHNRLYWYRQTLGQGPEFLTYFQNEAQLEKSRLLSDRFSAERPKGSFSTLEIQRTEQGDSAMYLCASSFGAGQSYEQYFGPGTRLTVT.

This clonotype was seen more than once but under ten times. The CDR3 nucleotides read TGCGCCAGCAGCTTTCCGGCCGAAGGGGAGACCCAGTACTTC. Its translation: CASSFPAEGETQYF. The chain links TRBV5-1 to TRBJ2-5; D gene ambiguous. The V end was cut by 2 bases, the J end by 5 bases, with 13 bases between. CDR1 is SGHRS and CDR2 is YFSETQ in the germline V gene. The CDR3 runs 14 residues. The whole variable domain, filled in from reference TRBV5-1 and TRBJ2-5, reads KAGVTQTPRYLIKTRGQQVTLSCSPISGHRSVSWYQQTPGQGLQFLFEYFSETQRNKGNFPGRFSGRQFSNSRSEMNVSTLELGDSALYLCASSFPAEGETQYFGPGTRLLVL.

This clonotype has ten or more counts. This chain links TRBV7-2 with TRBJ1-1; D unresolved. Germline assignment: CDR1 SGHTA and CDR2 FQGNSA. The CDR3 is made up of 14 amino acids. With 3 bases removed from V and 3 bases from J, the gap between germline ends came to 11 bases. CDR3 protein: CASSLRPLDTEAFF. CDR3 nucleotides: TGTGCCAGCAGCTTGAGGCCTTTGGACACTGAAGCTTTCTTT.

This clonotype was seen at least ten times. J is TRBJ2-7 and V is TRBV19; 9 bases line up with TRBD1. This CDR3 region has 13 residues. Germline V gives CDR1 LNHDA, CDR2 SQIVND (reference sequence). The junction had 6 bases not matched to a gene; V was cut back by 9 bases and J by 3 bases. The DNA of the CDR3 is TGTGCCAGCAGTCGGGACAGGGACTACGAGCAGTACTTC. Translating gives CASSRDRDYEQYF.

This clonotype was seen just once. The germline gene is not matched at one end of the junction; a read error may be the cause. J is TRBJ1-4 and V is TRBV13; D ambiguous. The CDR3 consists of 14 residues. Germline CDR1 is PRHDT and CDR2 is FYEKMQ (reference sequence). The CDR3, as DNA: TGTGCGAGCAGCTTATACAGTGGGAGCGAAAAACTGTTTTTT. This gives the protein CASSLYSGSEKLFF.

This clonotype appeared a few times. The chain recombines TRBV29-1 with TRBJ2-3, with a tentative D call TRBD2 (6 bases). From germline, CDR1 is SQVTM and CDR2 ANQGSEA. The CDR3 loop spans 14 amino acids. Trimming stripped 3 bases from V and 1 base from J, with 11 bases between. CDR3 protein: CSVEGREGTDTQYF. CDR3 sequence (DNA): TGCAGCGTTGAGGGCAGGGAGGGCACAGATACGCAGTATTTT.

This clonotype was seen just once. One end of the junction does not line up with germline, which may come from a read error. The CDR3: CASSLGEGALNQPRHF. CDR3 nucleotides: TGTGCCAGTAGCTTAGGAGAGGGGGCGCTTAATCAGCCCCGGCATTTT. The chain combines TRBV19 with TRBJ1-5, with 7 bases aligning to TRBD1. Germline V gene lookup returns CDR1 LNHDA and CDR2 SQIVND (reference sequence). This CDR3 has 16 amino acids.

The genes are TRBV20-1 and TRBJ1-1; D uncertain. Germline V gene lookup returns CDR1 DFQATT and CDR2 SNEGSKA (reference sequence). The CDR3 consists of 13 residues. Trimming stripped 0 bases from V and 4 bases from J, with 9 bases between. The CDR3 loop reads CSAREGPATEAFF. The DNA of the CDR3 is TGCAGTGCTAGAGAAGGGCCAGCCACTGAAGCTTTCTTT.

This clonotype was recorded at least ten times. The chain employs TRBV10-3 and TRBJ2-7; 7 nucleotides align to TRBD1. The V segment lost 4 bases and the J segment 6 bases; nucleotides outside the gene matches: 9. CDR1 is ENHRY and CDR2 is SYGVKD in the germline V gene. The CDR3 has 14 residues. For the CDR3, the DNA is TGTGCCATCAGTGCTTGGACAGGACCCGGCGAGCAGTACTTC. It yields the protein CAISAWTGPGEQYF.

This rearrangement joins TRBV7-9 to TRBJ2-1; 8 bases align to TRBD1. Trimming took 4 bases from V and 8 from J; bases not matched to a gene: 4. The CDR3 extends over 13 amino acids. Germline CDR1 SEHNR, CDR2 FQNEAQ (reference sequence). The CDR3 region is CASSSDRVDEQFF. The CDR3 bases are TGTGCCAGCAGCTCGGACAGGGTTGATGAGCAGTTCTTC.

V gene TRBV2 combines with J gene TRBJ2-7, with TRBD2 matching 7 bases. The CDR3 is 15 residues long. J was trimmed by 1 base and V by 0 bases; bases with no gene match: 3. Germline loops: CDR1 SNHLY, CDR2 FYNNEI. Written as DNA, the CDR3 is TGTGCCAGCAGTGAAGCTAGCGGGCCTTCCTACGAGCAGTACTTC. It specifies CASSEASGPSYEQYF.

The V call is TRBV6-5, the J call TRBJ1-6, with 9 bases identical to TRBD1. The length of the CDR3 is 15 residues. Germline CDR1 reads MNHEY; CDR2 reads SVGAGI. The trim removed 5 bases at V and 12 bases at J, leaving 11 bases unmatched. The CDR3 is CASSLTGTGTGPLHF. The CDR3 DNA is TGTGCCAGCAGTCTGACCGGGACAGGGACGGGACCCCTCCACTTT.

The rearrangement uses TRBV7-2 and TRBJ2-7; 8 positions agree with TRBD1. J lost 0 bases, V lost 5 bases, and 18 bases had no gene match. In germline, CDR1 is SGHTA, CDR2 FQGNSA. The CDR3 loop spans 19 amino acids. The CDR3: CASSDRTGSTGATSYEQYF. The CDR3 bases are TGTGCCAGCAGCGACCGGACAGGGTCAACCGGGGCCACCTCCTACGAGCAGTACTTC.

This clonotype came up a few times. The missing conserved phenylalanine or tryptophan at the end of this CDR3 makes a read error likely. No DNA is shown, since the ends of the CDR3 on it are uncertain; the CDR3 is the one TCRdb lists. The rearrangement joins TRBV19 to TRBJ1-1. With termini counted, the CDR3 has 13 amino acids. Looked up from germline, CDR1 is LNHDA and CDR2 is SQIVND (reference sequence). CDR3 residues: CARTHGRVVGPRL.

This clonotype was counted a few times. CDR3 residues: CASSWGAASSGNTIYF. CDR3 DNA: TGTGCCAGCAGCTGGGGCGCCGCCAGCTCTGGAAACACCATATATTTT. V is TRBV7-8 and J is TRBJ1-3; perhaps TRBD1 as D (5 bases). The length of the CDR3 is 16 residues. V lost 4 bases and J lost 0, with 13 bases in between. Germline-derived CDR1 and CDR2 are SGHVS and FQNEAQ.

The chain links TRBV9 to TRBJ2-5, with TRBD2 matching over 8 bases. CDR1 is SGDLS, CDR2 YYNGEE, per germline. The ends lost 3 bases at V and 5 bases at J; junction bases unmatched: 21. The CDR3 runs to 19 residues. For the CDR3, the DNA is TGTGCCAGCAGCGCTCCTTCGGGGGGGGGCGTCTTTCCAGGGGAGACCCAGTACTTC. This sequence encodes CASSAPSGGGVFPGETQYF.

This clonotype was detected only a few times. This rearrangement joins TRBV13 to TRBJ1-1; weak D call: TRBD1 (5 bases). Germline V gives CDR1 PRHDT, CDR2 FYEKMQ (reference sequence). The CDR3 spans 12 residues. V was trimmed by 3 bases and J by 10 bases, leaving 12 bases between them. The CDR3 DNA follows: TGTGCCAGCAGCTTTGGGGCGATGGGAGCTTTCTTT. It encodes CASSFGAMGAFF.

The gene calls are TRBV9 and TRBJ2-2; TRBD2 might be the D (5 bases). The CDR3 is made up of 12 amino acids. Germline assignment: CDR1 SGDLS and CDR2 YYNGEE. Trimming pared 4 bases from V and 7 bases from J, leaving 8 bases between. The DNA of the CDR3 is TGTGCCAGCAGCCCCGGGATCGGGGAGCTGTTTTTT. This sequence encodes CASSPGIGELFF.

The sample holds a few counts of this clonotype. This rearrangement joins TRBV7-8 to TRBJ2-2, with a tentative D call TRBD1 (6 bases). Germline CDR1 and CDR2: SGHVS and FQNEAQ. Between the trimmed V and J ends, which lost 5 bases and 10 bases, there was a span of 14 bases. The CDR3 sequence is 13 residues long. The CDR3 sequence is CASSDSPGEELFF. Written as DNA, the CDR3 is TGTGCCAGCAGCGATAGCCCAGGGGAGGAGCTGTTTTTT.

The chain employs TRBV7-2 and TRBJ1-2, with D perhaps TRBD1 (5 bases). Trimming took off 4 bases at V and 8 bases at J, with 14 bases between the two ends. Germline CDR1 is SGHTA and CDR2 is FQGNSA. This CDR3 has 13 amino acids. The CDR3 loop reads CASSSTRGVGYTF. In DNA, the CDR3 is TGTGCCAGCAGCTCAACGCGGGGGGTCGGCTACACCTTC.

CDR3 in DNA: TGCGCCAGCAGCCCGTCAGTCCGGGACAGGCAAAGAGGGGCCCTCCACTTT. It is translated as CASSPSVRDRQRGALHF. This chain connects TRBV4-1 to TRBJ1-6; 8 bases fit TRBD1. The V gene end was trimmed by 4 bases and the J gene end by 14 bases; junction bases not matched to a gene: 19. Germline assignment: CDR1 MGHRA and CDR2 YSYEKL. The CDR3 runs to 17 residues.